The rows below give T cell receptor beta chains drawn from one sample of a study of cytomegalovirus exposure and HLA in healthy donors. Assay used: immunoSEQ multiplex PCR; TCRdb lists only in-frame clones, some missing. The sample contains roughly 98,000 clones, roughly 89% of which appear only once. Material: PBMCs. Receptors were obtained from a woman in her twenties or thirties in good health and CMV-seronegative. Both conserved end residues are part of each CDR3. The D gene is left open where the match is weak. The size field is filled for only some rows; it gives once, few, many or a size class.

size	V	D	J	DNA	CDR3
.	TRBV27	.	TRBJ2-7	TGTGCCAGCAGTCCCGCACTCCAGGACTACGAGCAGTACTTC	CASSPALQDYEQYF
.	TRBV7-2	.	TRBJ2-7	TGTGCCAGCATCCCGGGCGGGATCCCTTACGAGCAGTACTTC	CASIPGGIPYEQYF
.	TRBV19	TRBD2	TRBJ2-5	TGTGCCAGTAGTCTAGGAGGAGCGGGAAAAGGAGAGACCCAGTACTTC	CASSLGGAGKGETQYF
.	TRBV2	.	TRBJ1-6	TGTGCCAGCAAGGATTGGAGCTCCTATAATTCACCCCTCCACTTT	CASKDWSSYNSPLHF
.	TRBV27	.	TRBJ2-2	TGTGCCAGCAGTTTCTCGAACACCGGGGAGCTGTTTTTT	CASSFSNTGELFF
.	TRBV25-1	.	TRBJ2-7	TGTGCCAGCAGTGAATACGCGGGGCTCCCCTACGAGCAGTACTTC	CASSEYAGLPYEQYF
.	TRBV6-5	.	TRBJ1-2	TGTGCCAGCAGTCTCTCCCGGGGTGCTTTCGCTGGCTACACCTTC	CASSLSRGAFAGYTF
once	TRBV13	TRBD2	TRBJ2-1	TGTGCCAGCAGCTTAAGGGGAACTAGCGGGGGTTATGAGCAGTTCTTC	CASSLRGTSGGYEQFF
.	TRBV27	TRBD1	TRBJ2-1	TGTGCCAGCAGTGACCAGGGGGATGAGCAGTTCTTC	CASSDQGDEQFF
.	TRBV27	TRBD2	TRBJ2-3	TGTGCCAGCAGTCCCCTAGCGGGGGGCTTCACAGATACGCAGTATTTT	CASSPLAGGFTDTQYF